These T cell receptor beta chains were read from a single sample in a study of cytomegalovirus exposure and HLA in healthy donors. TCRdb keeps only in-frame clones here, not all; method: immunoSEQ multiplex PCR. The record lists around 140,000 clones, of which the ten most abundant hold approximately 1.7%. Sequencing was performed on PBMCs. The source of these receptors is a man aged 18 to 35 in good health and CMV-seronegative. CDR3s include the opening cysteine and the closing phenylalanine or tryptophan. Each record gives: J gene, D gene, CDR3 length, V gene, CDR3 protein, CDR3 DNA. The D gene is left open where the match is weak.

>TRBJ2-1|NA|15|TRBV19
CASSIRHSSYNEQFF
TGTGCCAGTAGTATCCGACATAGCTCCTACAATGAGCAGTTCTTC
>TRBJ2-1|TRBD2|14|TRBV5-1
CASSPGTSGGGRFF
TGCGCCAGCAGCCCCGGGACTAGCGGGGGAGGGCGGTTCTTC
>TRBJ2-2|NA|17|TRBV11-2
CASSLAARGISTGELFF
TGTGCCAGCAGCTTAGCGGCCCGCGGGATATCCACCGGGGAGCTGTTTTTT
>TRBJ2-1|NA|21|TRBV4-3
CASSQDDPTRSRFVSYNEQFF
TGCGCCAGCAGCCAAGACGACCCGACTAGATCCCGATTTGTCTCCTACAATGAGCAGTTCTTC
>TRBJ1-6|NA|13|TRBV7-3
CASSPGSNSPLHF
TGTGCCAGCAGCCCAGGGTCCAATTCACCCCTCCACTTT
>TRBJ2-5|NA|14|TRBV5-1
CASSAGTPKETQYF
TGCGCCAGCAGTGCCGGGACACCAAAAGAGACCCAGTACTTC
>TRBJ1-2|NA|12|TRBV2
CASRTDYSGYTF
TGTGCCAGCCGGACAGATTATAGTGGCTACACCTTC
>TRBJ2-1|NA|15|TRBV4-1
CASSQDQGLNNEQFF
TGCGCCAGCAGCCAAGACCAGGGTTTAAACAATGAGCAGTTCTTC
>TRBJ1-2|TRBD1|11|TRBV30
CAWGTGGGYTF
TGTGCCTGGGGGACAGGGGGAGGCTACACCTTC
>TRBJ2-3|NA|14|TRBV5-1
CASSLVAGRDTQYF
TGCGCCAGCAGCTTGGTGGCAGGGAGGGATACGCAGTATTTT
>TRBJ1-1|NA|14|TRBV27
CASSRGGLNTEAFF
TGTGCCAGCAGTCGGGGGGGTTTGAACACTGAAGCTTTCTTT
>TRBJ1-2|TRBD1|16|TRBV9
CASSVQAGGLYYGYTF
TGTGCCAGCAGCGTACAAGCAGGGGGTCTTTACTATGGCTACACCTTC
>TRBJ1-5|TRBD1|20|TRBV5-1
CASIPRDRGSWGRGVQPQHF
TGCGCCAGCATCCCTCGTGACAGGGGTTCCTGGGGACGCGGGGTCCAGCCCCAGCATTTT
>TRBJ2-1|TRBD2|14|TRBV30
CAWRAGGIYNEQFF
TGTGCCTGGAGGGCGGGGGGGATCTACAATGAGCAGTTCTTC
>TRBJ1-5|NA|13|TRBV7-9
CASSRVRGQPQHF
TGTGCCAGCAGCAGGGTGCGGGGCCAGCCCCAGCATTTT
>TRBJ2-2|NA|15|TRBV4-3
CASSQERSAPGELFF
TGCGCCAGCAGCCAAGAGCGGAGTGCCCCCGGGGAGCTGTTTTTT
>TRBJ1-1|NA|14|TRBV28
CASRLELGGTEAFF
TGTGCCAGCAGGTTGGAACTTGGAGGCACTGAAGCTTTCTTT
>TRBJ1-2|NA|13|TRBV28
CASSQGSNYGYTF
TGTGCCAGCAGTCAGGGGTCCAACTATGGCTACACCTTC
>TRBJ2-1|NA|15|TRBV9
CASSAGQTGKDEQFF
TGTGCCAGCAGCGCCGGACAGACGGGTAAAGATGAGCAGTTCTTC
>TRBJ2-7|NA|10|TRBV2
CASSLYEQYF
TGTGCCAGCAGCCTCTACGAGCAGTACTTC
>TRBJ2-7|TRBD2|16|TRBV7-2
CASSLRSSGRAHEQYF
TGTGCCAGCAGCTTGCGTTCGAGCGGGAGGGCCCACGAGCAGTACTTC
>TRBJ2-3|NA|15|TRBV11-3
CASGPWRGDTDTQYF
TGTGCCAGCGGGCCCTGGCGGGGTGACACAGATACGCAGTATTTT
>TRBJ2-3|NA|15|TRBV7-3
CASSLSPGRSDTQYF
TGTGCCAGCAGCTTATCGCCGGGAAGATCTGATACGCAGTATTTT
>TRBJ2-1|NA|16|TRBV4-3
CASSQDLTRYPNEQFF
TGCGCCAGCAGCCAAGATCTTACCAGGTATCCCAATGAGCAGTTCTTC
>TRBJ2-7|TRBD1|16|TRBV2
CASSERGTGQFHEQYF
TGTGCCAGCAGTGAAAGAGGGACAGGGCAATTCCACGAGCAGTACTTC
>TRBJ2-2|TRBD2|19|TRBV28
CASSFPIGGSLTNTGELFF
TGTGCCAGCAGTTTCCCCATAGGCGGGAGCTTGACAAACACCGGGGAGCTGTTTTTT
>TRBJ1-6|NA|15|TRBV19
CASSTRGYDNSPLHF
TGTGCCAGTAGTACACGCGGGTACGATAATTCACCCCTCCACTTT
>TRBJ2-7|NA|13|TRBV19
CASKSGHSYEQYF
TGTGCCAGTAAGTCTGGACACTCCTACGAGCAGTACTTC
>TRBJ1-2|NA|15|TRBV7-2
CASSLGQVANYGYTF
TGTGCCAGCAGCTTAGGACAGGTAGCTAACTATGGCTACACCTTC